This T cell receptor beta chain came from a study of blood T cell repertoires in COVID-19. Study-wide background: Sources were T cells, B-cell-depleted T cells, or PBMCs; the material itself was cDNA or gDNA.

This clone was seen a handful of times. Cohorts were based on clinical histories the participants reported. Germline V lookup: CDR1 WSHSY, CDR2 SAAADI. The CDR3 has 16 residues. The ends lost 0 bases at V and 7 bases at J; junction bases unmatched: 9. How the authors handled the data: For nucleated cells, counts were estimated from reference gene primer amplification. The table came from immunoSEQ multiplex PCR; TCRdb's copy has only in-frame clones and leaves some out. The DNA gave D and trimming, while V, J and clone size come from that table. The table shows under 300,000 clones, with about 86% occurring only once.

The receptor comes from a woman in her 40s with acute COVID-19. The material sequenced was PBMCs or T cells enriched from blood (not recorded which). The J gene is TRBJ1-5, the V gene TRBV10-2; 7 nucleotides line up with TRBD1. CDR3 sequence (DNA): TGCGCCAGCAGTGAGTCTGGGCGGCAGGGGGGACAGCCCCAGCATTTT. This encodes CASSESGRQGGQPQHF.